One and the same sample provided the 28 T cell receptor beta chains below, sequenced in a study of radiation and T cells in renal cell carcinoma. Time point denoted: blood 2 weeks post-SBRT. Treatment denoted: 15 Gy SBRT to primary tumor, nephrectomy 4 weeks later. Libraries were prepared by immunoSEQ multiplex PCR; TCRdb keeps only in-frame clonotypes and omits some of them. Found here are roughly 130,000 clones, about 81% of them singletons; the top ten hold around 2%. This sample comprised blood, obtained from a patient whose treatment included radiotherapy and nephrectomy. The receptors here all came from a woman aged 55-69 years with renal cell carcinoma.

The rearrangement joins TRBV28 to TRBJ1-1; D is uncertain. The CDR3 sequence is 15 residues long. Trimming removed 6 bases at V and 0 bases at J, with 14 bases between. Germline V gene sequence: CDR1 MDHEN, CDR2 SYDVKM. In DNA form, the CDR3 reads TGTGCCAGCAGCACTCCCACAGAGATGAACACTGAAGCTTTCTTT. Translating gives CASSTPTEMNTEAFF.

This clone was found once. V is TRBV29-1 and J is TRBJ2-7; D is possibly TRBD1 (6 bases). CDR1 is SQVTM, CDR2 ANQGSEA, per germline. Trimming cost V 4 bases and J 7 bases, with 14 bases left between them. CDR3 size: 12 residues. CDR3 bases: TGCAGCGTTGTTCTGGGGGCGCGGGAGCAGTACTTC. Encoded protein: CSVVLGAREQYF.

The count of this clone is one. The chain's CDR3 is CASSLISGTHTQYF. The CDR3 DNA reads as TGTGCCAGCAGCTTAATATCCGGGACTCATACGCAGTATTTT. The chain joins TRBV5-6 to TRBJ2-3; TRBD2 might be the D (6 bases). The V end lost 2 bases, the J end lost 7 bases, and 14 bases lay between the germline ends. Germline CDR1 and CDR2: SGHDT and YYEEEE. The CDR3 has 14 residues. Complete variable domain (other parts from reference TRBV5-6 and TRBJ2-3): DAGVTQSPTHLIKTRGQQVTLRCSPKSGHDTVSWYQQALGQGPQFIFQYYEEEERQRGNFPDRFSGHQFPNYSSELNVNALLLGDSALYLCASSLISGTHTQYFGPGTRLTVL.

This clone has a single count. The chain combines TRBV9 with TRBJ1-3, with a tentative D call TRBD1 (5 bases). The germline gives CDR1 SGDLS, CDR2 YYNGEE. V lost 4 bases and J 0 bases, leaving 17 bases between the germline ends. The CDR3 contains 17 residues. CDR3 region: CASSRTEGPASGNTIYF. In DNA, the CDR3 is TGTGCCAGCAGCCGAACGGAGGGACCCGCCTCTGGAAACACCATATATTTT.

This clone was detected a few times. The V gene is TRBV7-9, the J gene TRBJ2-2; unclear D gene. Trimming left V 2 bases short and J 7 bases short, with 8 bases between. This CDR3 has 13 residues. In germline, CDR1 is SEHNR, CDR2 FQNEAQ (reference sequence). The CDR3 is CASSLTSGGELFF. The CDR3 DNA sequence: TGTGCCAGCAGCTTAACATCCGGCGGGGAGCTGTTTTTT.

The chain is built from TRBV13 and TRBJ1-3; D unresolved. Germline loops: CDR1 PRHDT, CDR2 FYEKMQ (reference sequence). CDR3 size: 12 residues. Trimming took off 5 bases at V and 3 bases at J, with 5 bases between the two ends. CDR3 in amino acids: CASSPSGNTIYF. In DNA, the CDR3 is TGTGCCAGCAGCCCTAGTGGAAACACCATATATTTT.

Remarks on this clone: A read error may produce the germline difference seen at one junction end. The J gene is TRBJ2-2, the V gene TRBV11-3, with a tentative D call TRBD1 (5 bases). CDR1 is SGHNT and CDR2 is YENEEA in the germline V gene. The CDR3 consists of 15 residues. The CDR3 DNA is TGTGCTAGCACTATAGGGGCTTTGAACACCGGGGAGCTGTTTTTT. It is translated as CASTIGALNTGELFF.

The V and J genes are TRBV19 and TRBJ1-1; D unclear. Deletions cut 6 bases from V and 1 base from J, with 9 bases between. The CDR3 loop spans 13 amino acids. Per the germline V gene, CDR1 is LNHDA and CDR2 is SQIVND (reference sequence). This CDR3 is CASSPLRNTEAFF. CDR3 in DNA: TGTGCCAGTAGCCCACTTAGGAACACTGAAGCTTTCTTT.

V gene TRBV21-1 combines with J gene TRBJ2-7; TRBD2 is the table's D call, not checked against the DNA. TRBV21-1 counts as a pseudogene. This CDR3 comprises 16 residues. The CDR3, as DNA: TGTGCCAGCAGCAAAGCGTGTCCTAGCGGGAGATACGAGCAGTACTTC. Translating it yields CASSKACPSGRYEQYF.

The CDR3 spells CATQGLYNEQFF. The CDR3 region has the DNA TGTGCCACCCAGGGACTTTACAATGAGCAGTTCTTC. This chain uses TRBV10-3 with TRBJ2-1; the D gene is possibly TRBD2 (6 bases). The V and J ends lost 10 bases and 4 bases respectively, with 11 bases between them. Germline lookup yields CDR1 ENHRY and CDR2 SYGVKD. The CDR3 runs to 12 residues.

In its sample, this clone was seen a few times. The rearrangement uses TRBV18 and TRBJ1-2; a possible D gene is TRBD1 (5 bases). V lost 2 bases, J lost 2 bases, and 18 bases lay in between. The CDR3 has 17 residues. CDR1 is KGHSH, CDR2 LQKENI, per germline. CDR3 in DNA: TGTGCCAGCTCACCAGGTTCGGGGGGTTCTTGGAACTATGGCTACACCTTC. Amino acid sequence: CASSPGSGGSWNYGYTF.

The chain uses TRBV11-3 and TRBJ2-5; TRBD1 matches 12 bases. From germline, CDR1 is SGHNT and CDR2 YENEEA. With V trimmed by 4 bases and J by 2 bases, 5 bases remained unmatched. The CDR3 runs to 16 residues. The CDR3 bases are TGTGCCAGCAGCTGGGGACAGGGGGCTAAACAAGAGACCCAGTACTTC. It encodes CASSWGQGAKQETQYF.

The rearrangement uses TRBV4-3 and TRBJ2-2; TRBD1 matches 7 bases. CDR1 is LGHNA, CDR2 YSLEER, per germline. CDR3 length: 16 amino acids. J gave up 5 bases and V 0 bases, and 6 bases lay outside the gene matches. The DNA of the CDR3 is TGCGCCAGCAGCCAAGAAGCAGGGGGTCAGACCGGGGAGCTGTTTTTT. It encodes CASSQEAGGQTGELFF.

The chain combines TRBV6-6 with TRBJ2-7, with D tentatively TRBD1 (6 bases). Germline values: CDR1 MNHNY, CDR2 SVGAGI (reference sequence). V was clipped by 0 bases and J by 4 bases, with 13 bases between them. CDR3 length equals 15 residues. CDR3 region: CASSYSPRDNYEQYF. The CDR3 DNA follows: TGTGCCAGCAGTTACTCCCCCCGGGACAATTACGAGCAGTACTTC.

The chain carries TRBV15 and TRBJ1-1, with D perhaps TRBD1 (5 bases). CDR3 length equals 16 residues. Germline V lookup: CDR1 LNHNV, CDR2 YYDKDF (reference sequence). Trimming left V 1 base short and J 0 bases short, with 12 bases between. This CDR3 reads CATSRGPGVLNTEAFF. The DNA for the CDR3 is TGTGCCACCAGCAGAGGGCCGGGGGTCCTGAACACTGAAGCTTTCTTT.

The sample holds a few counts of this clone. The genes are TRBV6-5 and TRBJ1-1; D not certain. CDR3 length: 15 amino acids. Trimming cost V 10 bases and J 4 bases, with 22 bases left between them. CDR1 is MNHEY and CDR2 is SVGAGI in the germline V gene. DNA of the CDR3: TGTGCCACGAGTACTAGTGGGAGGGTGGCCACTGAAGCTTTCTTT. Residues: CATSTSGRVATEAFF.

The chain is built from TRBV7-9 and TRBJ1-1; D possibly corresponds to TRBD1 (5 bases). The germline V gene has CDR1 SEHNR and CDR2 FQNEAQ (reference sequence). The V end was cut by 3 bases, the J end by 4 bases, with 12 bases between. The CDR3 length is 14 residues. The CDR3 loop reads CASSFGTRGTEAFF. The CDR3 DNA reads TGTGCCAGCAGCTTCGGTACTAGGGGCACTGAAGCTTTCTTT.

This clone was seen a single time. The CDR3 protein is CASTVTDYTEAFF. The CDR3 DNA sequence: TGCGCCAGCACAGTAACCGATTACACTGAAGCTTTCTTT. This sequence joins TRBV10-2 and TRBJ1-1; D remains ambiguous. CDR1 and CDR2 from the germline V gene are WSHSY and SAAADI. The V end lost 7 bases, the J end lost 3 bases, and 12 bases lay between the germline ends. This CDR3 has 13 amino acids.

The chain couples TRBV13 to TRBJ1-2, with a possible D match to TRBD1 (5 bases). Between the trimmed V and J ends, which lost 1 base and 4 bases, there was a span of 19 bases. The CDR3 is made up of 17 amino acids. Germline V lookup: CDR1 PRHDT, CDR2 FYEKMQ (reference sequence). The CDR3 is CASSLESSRGTVYGYTF. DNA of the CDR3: TGTGCCAGCAGCTTAGAATCCTCGCGTGGGACGGTCTATGGCTACACCTTC.

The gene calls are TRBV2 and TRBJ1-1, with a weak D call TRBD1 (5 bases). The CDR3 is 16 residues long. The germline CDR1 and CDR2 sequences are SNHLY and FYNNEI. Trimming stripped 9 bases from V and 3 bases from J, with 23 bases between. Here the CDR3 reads CASRRRARDGDTEAFF. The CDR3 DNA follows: TGTGCCAGTCGGAGGAGGGCGCGGGACGGGGACACTGAAGCTTTCTTT.

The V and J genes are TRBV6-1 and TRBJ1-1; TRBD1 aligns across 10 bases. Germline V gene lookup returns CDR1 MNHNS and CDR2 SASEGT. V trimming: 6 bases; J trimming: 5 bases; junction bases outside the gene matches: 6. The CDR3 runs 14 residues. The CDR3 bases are TGTGCCAGCAGGGGGGGACAGGGGAGGACTGAAGCTTTCTTT. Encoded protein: CASRGGQGRTEAFF.

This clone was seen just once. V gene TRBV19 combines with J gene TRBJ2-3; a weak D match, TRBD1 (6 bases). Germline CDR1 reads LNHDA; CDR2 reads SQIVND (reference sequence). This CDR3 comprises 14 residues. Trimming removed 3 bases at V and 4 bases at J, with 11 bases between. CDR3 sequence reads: CASSIRGFPDTQYF. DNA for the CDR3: TGTGCCAGTAGTATCAGGGGTTTTCCAGATACGCAGTATTTT.

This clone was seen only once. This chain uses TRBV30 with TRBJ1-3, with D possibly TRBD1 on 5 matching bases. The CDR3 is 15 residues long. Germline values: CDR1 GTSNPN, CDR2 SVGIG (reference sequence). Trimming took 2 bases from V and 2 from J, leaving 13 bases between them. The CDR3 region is CAWSKGGVTGNTIYF. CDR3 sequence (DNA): TGTGCCTGGAGTAAAGGAGGGGTGACTGGAAACACCATATATTTT.

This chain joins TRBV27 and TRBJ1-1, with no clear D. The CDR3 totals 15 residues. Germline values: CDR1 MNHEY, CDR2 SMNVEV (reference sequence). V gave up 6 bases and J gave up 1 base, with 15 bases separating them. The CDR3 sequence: CASRMGFPPNTEAFF. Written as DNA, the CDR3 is TGTGCCAGCAGGATGGGGTTCCCCCCGAACACTGAAGCTTTCTTT.

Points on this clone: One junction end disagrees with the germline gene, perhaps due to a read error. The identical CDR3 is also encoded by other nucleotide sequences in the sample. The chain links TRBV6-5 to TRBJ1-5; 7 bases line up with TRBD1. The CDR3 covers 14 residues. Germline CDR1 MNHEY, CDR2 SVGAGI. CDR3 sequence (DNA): TGCGCCAGCAGCCTAGACAGGGGCAATCAGCCCCAGCATTTT. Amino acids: CASSLDRGNQPQHF.

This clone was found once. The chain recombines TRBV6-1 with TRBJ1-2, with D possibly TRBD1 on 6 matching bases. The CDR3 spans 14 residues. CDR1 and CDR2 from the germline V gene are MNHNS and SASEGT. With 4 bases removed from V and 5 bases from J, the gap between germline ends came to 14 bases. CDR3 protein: CASSASSGAYGYTF. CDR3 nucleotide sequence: TGTGCCAGCAGTGCGTCGTCGGGGGCATATGGCTACACCTTC.

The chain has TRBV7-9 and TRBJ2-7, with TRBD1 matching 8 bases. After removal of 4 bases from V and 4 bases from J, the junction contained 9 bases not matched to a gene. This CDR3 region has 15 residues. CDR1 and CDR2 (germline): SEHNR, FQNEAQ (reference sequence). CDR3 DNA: TGTGCCAGCAGCTCCGCTCAGGGGGCTGCGTACGAGCAGTACTTC. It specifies CASSSAQGAAYEQYF.

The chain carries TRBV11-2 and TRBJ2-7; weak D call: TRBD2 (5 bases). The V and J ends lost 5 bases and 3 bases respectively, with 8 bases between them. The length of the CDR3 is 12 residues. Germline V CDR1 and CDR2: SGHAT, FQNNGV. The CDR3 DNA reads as TGTGCCAGCAGCCTTGCGGGCTACGAGCAGTACTTC. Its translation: CASSLAGYEQYF.